Listed here are 19 T cell receptor beta chains from one sample, sequenced in a study of blood T cell repertoires in COVID-19. Profiled with immunoSEQ multiplex PCR; TCRdb holds only in-frame clones, not every one. Here the sample spans 250,000 or so clones, about four fifths being singletons. Sequencing input: peripheral blood. The receptors come from a woman aged 18-35 years with acute or convalescent COVID-19.

The rearrangement uses TRBV3-1 (or the pseudogene TRBV3-2) and TRBJ2-2; maybe TRBD1 (5 bases). CDR3 length: 16 residues. V was clipped by 8 bases and J by 2 bases, with 18 bases between them. Germline V lookup: CDR1 LGHDT, CDR2 YNNKEL (reference sequence). CDR3 bases: TGTGCCAGCGGTAGTTTCAGGGCACTCAACACCGGGGAGCTGTTTTTT. It is translated as CASGSFRALNTGELFF.

The rearrangement uses TRBV6-2 or TRBV6-3 and TRBJ2-1; TRBD2 matches 8 bases. The CDR3 is made up of 20 amino acids. Unmatched junction bases numbered 17, after V lost 4 bases and J lost 0 bases. Germline lookup yields CDR1 MNHEY and CDR2 SVGEGT. The CDR3 DNA sequence: TGTGCCAGCAGTTCCGCCGGGACTAGATTGGGGGAGAGCTCCTACAATGAGCAGTTCTTC. This gives the protein CASSSAGTRLGESSYNEQFF.

The V call is TRBV28, the J call TRBJ2-1; 8 bases match TRBD1. The V segment lost 8 bases and the J segment 8 bases; nucleotides outside the gene matches: 11. The CDR3 loop spans 14 amino acids. Germline CDR1 is MDHEN and CDR2 is SYDVKM. CDR3 sequence (DNA): TGTGCCAGCGGTCAGACAGGGGCCCGGGATGAGCAGTTCTTC. Its translation is CASGQTGARDEQFF.

This chain joins TRBV9 and TRBJ2-3; weak D call: TRBD2 (6 bases). CDR1 is SGDLS, CDR2 YYNGEE, per germline. This CDR3 spans 13 amino acids. Trimming stripped 0 bases from V and 5 bases from J, with 7 bases between. The CDR3 is CASSVGGGDTQYF. As DNA, the CDR3 is TGTGCCAGCAGCGTAGGGGGAGGAGATACGCAGTATTTT.

The chain employs TRBV11-2 and TRBJ2-1, with TRBD2 matching over 7 bases. Looked up from germline, CDR1 is SGHAT and CDR2 is FQNNGV. Trimming took 3 bases from V and 3 from J; bases not matched to a gene: 8. This CDR3 spans 16 amino acids. CDR3 amino acids: CASSFLASGNYNEQFF. The CDR3, as DNA: TGTGCCAGCAGCTTTTTGGCTAGCGGAAACTACAATGAGCAGTTCTTC.

Points on this clone: The junction and the germline gene differ at one end; a read error may be behind it. This chain links TRBV19 with TRBJ1-5; D is unresolved. The CDR3 runs to 14 residues. Germline values: CDR1 LNHDA, CDR2 SQIVND (reference sequence). CDR3 bases: TGTGCCAGTAGTATAGACCCTGGATATCAGGCCCAGCATTTT. Encoded protein: CASSIDPGYQAQHF.

The J gene is TRBJ1-2, the V gene TRBV12-5; a possible D gene is TRBD1 (6 bases). Trimming took 6 bases from V and 6 from J, leaving 17 bases between them. This CDR3 region has 14 residues. Germline CDR1 is LGHNT and CDR2 is FRNRAP. CDR3 region: CASGRTDSPNGYTF. For the CDR3, the DNA is TGTGCTAGTGGCAGAACGGACAGTCCTAATGGCTACACCTTC.

This rearrangement joins TRBV5-6 to TRBJ2-5; 8 bases map to TRBD1. After removal of 5 bases from V and 2 bases from J, the junction contained 8 bases not matched to a gene. Germline CDR1 SGHDT, CDR2 YYEEEE. The CDR3 has 15 amino acids. This CDR3 is CASSPLDREQETQYF. The CDR3 nucleotides read TGTGCCAGCAGTCCGTTGGACAGGGAACAAGAGACCCAGTACTTC.

This chain joins TRBV15 and TRBJ2-5, with 9 bases lining up with TRBD2. The J segment lost 5 bases and the V segment lost 1 base, leaving 2 bases of the junction unmatched. CDR1 LNHNV and CDR2 YYDKDF come from the germline V gene (reference sequence). This CDR3 has 14 residues. The CDR3 DNA follows: TGTGCCACCAGCAGAGTAGCGGGAGCGGAGACCCAGTACTTC. The encoded protein is CATSRVAGAETQYF.

The chain joins TRBV18 to TRBJ1-4, with 7 bases aligning to TRBD1. The germline gives CDR1 KGHSH, CDR2 LQKENI. The V and J ends lost 6 bases and 6 bases, in that order; junction bases with no gene match: 7. The CDR3 totals 14 residues. The CDR3 coding sequence is TGTGCCAGCTCGCCCCAGGGGACAGATGAAAAACTGTTTTTT. It specifies CASSPQGTDEKLFF.

The genes are TRBV19 and TRBJ2-7, with 7 bases that match TRBD1. V was pared by 4 bases and J by 4 bases, with 10 bases of the junction left unmatched. The CDR3 consists of 15 residues. Per germline, CDR1 LNHDA and CDR2 SQIVND (reference sequence). The CDR3 loop is CASSTGRGYRYEQYF. CDR3 in DNA: TGTGCCAGTAGTACAGGCAGGGGGTATCGGTACGAGCAGTACTTC. Full variable domain (outside the CDR3, taken from reference TRBV19 and TRBJ2-7): DGGITQSPKYLFRKEGQNVTLSCEQNLNHDAMYWYRQDPGQGLRLIYYSQIVNDFQKGDIAEGYSVSREKKESFPLTVTSAQKNPTAFYLCASSTGRGYRYEQYFGPGTRLTVT.

J is TRBJ1-5 and V is TRBV6-6; possibly TRBD1 for D (6 bases). V was pared by 2 bases and J by 5 bases, with 16 bases between. CDR1 is MNHNY, CDR2 SVGAGI, per germline (reference sequence). The CDR3 is 16 residues long. The CDR3 spells CASSYTTGNSHQPQHF. CDR3 in DNA: TGTGCCAGCAGTTACACTACAGGGAACTCTCATCAGCCCCAGCATTTT.

The rearrangement links TRBV2 to TRBJ2-7, with 10 bases aligning to TRBD1. J was trimmed by 2 bases and V by 6 bases; bases with no gene match: 7. The CDR3 has 15 amino acids. Per the germline V gene, CDR1 is SNHLY and CDR2 is FYNNEI. CDR3 in DNA: TGTGCCAGCAGATTTAGGGGACAGGGGACCTACGAGCAGTACTTC. Protein product: CASRFRGQGTYEQYF.

The chain is built from TRBV7-6 and TRBJ2-5; TRBD1 matches 7 bases. Germline CDR1 SGHVS, CDR2 FNYEAQ. The junction had 15 bases not matched to a gene; V was cut back by 6 bases and J by 5 bases. The CDR3 loop spans 16 amino acids. Here the CDR3 reads CASRPLTGDRRETQYF. CDR3 DNA: TGTGCCAGCAGGCCGCTCACAGGGGACCGGAGGGAGACCCAGTACTTC.

The V call is TRBV5-6, the J call TRBJ2-7; 10 positions agree with TRBD2. Trimming took 4 bases from V and 3 from J; bases not matched to a gene: 4. Germline V gene data show CDR1 as SGHDT and CDR2 as YYEEEE. The CDR3 loop spans 14 amino acids. This CDR3 is CASSLAGEYYEQYF. CDR3 bases: TGTGCCAGCAGCCTAGCGGGAGAGTACTACGAGCAGTACTTC.

In DNA, the CDR3 is TGTGCCAGCAGTTACGGGGACGGACAGGGTCGAAATCAGCCCCAGCATTTT. Translated, it gives CASSYGDGQGRNQPQHF. This rearrangement joins TRBV6-2 or TRBV6-3 to TRBJ1-5; 8 bases line up with TRBD1. V shed 2 bases, J shed 4 bases, and the junction held 10 bases outside the gene matches. The V gene's germline CDR1 is MNHEY and CDR2 SVGEGT. The CDR3 consists of 17 residues.

The chain employs TRBV2 and TRBJ1-5; unclear D gene. CDR1 SNHLY and CDR2 FYNNEI come from the germline V gene. Trimming cost V 7 bases and J 4 bases, with 11 bases left between them. There are 13 residues in the CDR3. The CDR3 region has the DNA TGTGCCAGCAATTTCCGGGAGAATCAGCCCCAGCATTTT. Translation gives CASNFRENQPQHF.

The rearrangement joins TRBV3-1 (or the pseudogene TRBV3-2) to TRBJ2-5; D perhaps matches TRBD2 (6 bases). Per germline, CDR1 LGHDT and CDR2 YNNKEL (reference sequence). The CDR3 has 16 residues. V lost 1 base and J 2 bases, leaving 14 bases between the germline ends. CDR3 DNA: TGTGCCAGCAGCCAAGGGAACGGGAGAAGACAAGAGACCCAGTACTTC. Its translation: CASSQGNGRRQETQYF.

The chain links TRBV11-3 to TRBJ2-1; 10 bases line up with TRBD2. Trimming at V came to 5 bases and at J to 6 bases, leaving 7 bases not matched to a gene. CDR3 length: 15 residues. Germline V gene lookup returns CDR1 SGHNT and CDR2 YENEEA. The CDR3 spells CASSAGLAESNEQFF. The CDR3 bases are TGTGCCAGCAGCGCCGGACTAGCGGAGAGCAATGAGCAGTTCTTC.